Below, one TCR beta chain is given with its context. The sample holds one count of this clone. The target of this receptor is not known. No clone much larger than this one lies a single base away; base qualities are absent. TCRbeta CDR3 regions were amplified from genomic DNA using the immunoSEQ Assay, a bias-controlled multiplex PCR. In the source study's methods: The number of nucleated cells in each sample was estimated from the amplification of reference gene primers within the assay. To quantify the absolute abundance of each unique TCRbeta CDR3 rearrangement, sequence reads were collapsed and filtered. For each sample, productive Simpson clonality was calculated as the square root of Simpson's diversity index across productive rearrangements. TCRdb retrieved this table from immuneACCESS and kept in-frame rearrangements only. Not all clones are present; in checked studies, unresolved V genes account for under half, and no reason is known for the remainder. D and trimming were read from the DNA, whereas the V and J calls and clone size are those reported in that table. The sample table shows around 72,000 clones, and 88% are seen once. The biggest ten clones account for around 28% of the sample.

From its cysteine to its phenylalanine, the CDR3 spans 15 amino acids. The only DNA kept is the CDR3, 45 bases in frame from the first base. V loses 5 bases at its end and J loses 4 bases; junction bases beyond the gene matches: 7. The germline V gene (reference sequence) provides CDR1 MNHEY and CDR2 SMNVEV. These data originate in a study of blood T cell repertoires in COVID-19 (dated by TCRdb to between 2020 and 2021). As for the study more broadly: Samples from collaborators originated in the United States, Italy and Spain and spanned both the acute and convalescent phases of COVID-19. The material from the prospective study consisted of cDNA or gDNA derived from T cells, B-cell-depleted T cells, or PBMCs. Subjects who had been exposed to COVID-19, were actively infected with it, or had recovered from it provided the deeply sampled blood TCRbeta repertoires that made up the dataset. The repertoires were released in a freely available public database meant as a resource for research on the immune response to SARS-CoV-2. The samples were drawn from the first 160 participants of the ongoing ImmuneRACE study and from 1,254 subjects provided by 6 global collaborators. Nearly every sample came with metadata listing a de-identified subject ID, COVID-19 status, age in years and sex. Where available, HLA class I and class II types were obtained from metadata supplied by the sample provider rather than from assay-based typing.

What the study reported, not specific to this receptor: The amount of clinical and demographic metadata varied by source and participant and was provided uncurated.

Collaborating institutions collected whole blood in K2EDTA tubes following their own protocols. For TCRbeta analysis, collaborators shipped samples as frozen whole blood, isolated PBMCs, or DNA extracted from either of those sample types. The sequence was collected from a man between 45 and 60 years old with acute or convalescent COVID-19. Material for sequencing was peripheral blood. The chain employs TRBV27 and TRBJ1-5; the junction holds 8 bases that match TRBD1. The DNA sequence is as follows: TGTGCCAGCAGTGATGGACAGGGAGGGAATCAGCCCCAGCATTTT. The resulting protein is CASSDGQGGNQPQHF.